What follows are 17 T cell receptor beta chains derived from one specimen sequenced in a study of cytomegalovirus exposure and HLA in healthy donors (TCRdb year 2017). The library was produced with the immunoSEQ multiplex PCR assay. The multiplex PCR relied on a mix of 60 forward primers for TCR Vbeta segments and 13 reverse primers for TCR Jbeta segments. TCRdb holds this immuneACCESS table with in-frame rearrangements only. Some clones are missing; in checked studies, unresolved V genes explain under half, and the rest has no known cause. This sample holds about 73,000 clones; roughly 70% were observed only once. 12% of the sample goes to the ten largest clones. Sequenced sample: PBMCs. The receptors were gathered from a man between 65 and 85 years old in good health and CMV-seronegative.

The chain carries TRBV5-1 and TRBJ2-7; D may be TRBD1 (6 bases). V dropped 6 bases and J dropped 7 bases, with 23 bases sitting between them. This CDR3 is built from 15 residues. Germline CDR1 and CDR2: SGHRS and YFSETQ. The CDR3 spells CASNRGSLGSEEQYF. The CDR3 coding sequence is TGCGCCAGCAATAGGGGGTCTCTTGGGTCGGAGGAGCAGTACTTC.

The gene calls are TRBV5-1 and TRBJ2-3, with D tentatively TRBD2 (5 bases). The CDR3 consists of 15 residues. CDR1 and CDR2 (germline): SGHRS, YFSETQ. V lost 0 bases and J 1 base, leaving 9 bases between the germline ends. The DNA of the CDR3 is TGCGCCAGCAGCTTGGACGGGAAAGGCACAGATACGCAGTATTTT. Translated, it gives CASSLDGKGTDTQYF.

The rearrangement uses TRBV7-2 and TRBJ1-2; no clear D. V shed 0 bases and J shed 7 bases, with 9 bases lying between them. The germline gives CDR1 SGHTA, CDR2 FQGNSA. This CDR3 contains 13 residues. CDR3 sequence: CASSLAGRGGYTF. The CDR3 DNA reads TGTGCCAGCAGCTTAGCCGGGCGGGGTGGCTACACCTTC.

The chain joins TRBV19 to TRBJ1-5, with TRBD1 matching over 9 bases. This CDR3 is 14 amino acids long. V was clipped by 8 bases and J by 5 bases; unmatched bases: 7. Germline V lookup: CDR1 LNHDA, CDR2 SQIVND (reference sequence). The CDR3: CASESGTGHQPQHF. CDR3 nucleotide sequence: TGTGCCAGTGAGTCGGGGACAGGGCATCAGCCCCAGCATTTT.

This clone was seen only once. The V and J genes are TRBV7-8 and TRBJ1-4; no clear D gene. CDR3 length equals 13 residues. V was clipped by 1 base and J by 8 bases, with 8 bases between them. Germline CDR1 is SGHVS and CDR2 is FQNEAQ. The CDR3, as DNA: TGTGCCAGCAGCTTAGGGTGGAGAGAAAAACTGTTTTTT. It is translated as CASSLGWREKLFF.

The genes are TRBV9 and TRBJ1-2; D not resolved. With 3 bases removed from V and 3 bases from J, the gap between germline ends came to 3 bases. The CDR3 length is 11 residues. The germline V gene has CDR1 SGDLS and CDR2 YYNGEE. CDR3 in amino acids: CASSAYYGYTF. In nucleotides, the CDR3 is TGTGCCAGCAGCGCATACTATGGCTACACCTTC.

Here the CDR3 DNA reads TGCGCCAGCAGCTGGATGGGACAGGGGCGTTCTGGGGCCAACGTCCTGACTTTC. Amino acids: CASSWMGQGRSGANVLTF. The chain joins TRBV5-1 to TRBJ2-6, with 10 bases fitting TRBD1. Unmatched junction bases numbered 7, after V lost 3 bases and J lost 1 base. This CDR3 has 18 amino acids. Germline CDR1 and CDR2: SGHRS and YFSETQ.

The V gene is TRBV25-1, the J gene TRBJ2-7; no clear D gene. Germline lookup yields CDR1 MGHDK and CDR2 SYGVNS. The CDR3 spans 13 residues. V lost 10 bases and J 2 bases, leaving 15 bases between the germline ends. CDR3 sequence: CATTSPETYEQYF. In nucleotides, the CDR3 is TGTGCCACCACCTCGCCAGAAACCTACGAGCAGTACTTC.

The rearrangement joins TRBV2 to TRBJ2-7, with TRBD2 matching over 8 bases. Germline V gene data show CDR1 as SNHLY and CDR2 as FYNNEI. CDR3 length: 13 residues. Trimming cost V 6 bases and J 7 bases; bases outside gene matches: 8. CDR3 region: CASSTTSAREQYF. The CDR3 DNA reads as TGTGCCAGCAGCACGACTAGCGCGCGGGAGCAGTACTTC.

A word on this clone: One end of the junction fails to match germline, which may point to a read error. The V and J genes are TRBV2 and TRBJ2-7, with a tentative D call TRBD1 (6 bases). CDR3 length: 14 residues. The germline V gene encodes CDR1 SNHLY and CDR2 FYNNEI. The CDR3 coding sequence is TGTGCCAGCGGGGCAGGGGAGATGCGAGGCGAGCGGTACTTC. Protein product: CASGAGEMRGERYF. Complete variable domain (other parts from reference TRBV2 and TRBJ2-7): EPEVTQTPSHQVTQMGQEVILRCVPISNHLYFYWYRQILGQKVEFLVSFYNNEISEKSEIFDDQFSVERPDGSNFTLKIRSTKLEDSAMYFCASGAGEMRGERYFGPGTRLTVT.

With respect to this clone: A read error may produce the germline difference seen at one junction end. The V gene is TRBV5-6, the J gene TRBJ2-2; 9 bases are shared with TRBD1. The CDR3 is 15 amino acids. Germline values: CDR1 SGHDT, CDR2 YYEEEE. The chain's CDR3 is CASNLGQGVAGELFF. The CDR3 nucleotides read TGTGCCAGCAACTTGGGACAGGGAGTGGCCGGGGAGCTGTTTTTT.

The genes are TRBV7-8 and TRBJ1-3, with D perhaps TRBD1 (6 bases). CDR1 and CDR2 (germline): SGHVS, FQNEAQ. The germline V and J ends were trimmed by 5 bases and 4 bases, with 18 bases remaining between them. The CDR3 covers 16 residues. In nucleotides, the CDR3 is TGTGCCAGCAGCCTCGGATTAGGGGGGGGAGGAAACACCATATATTTT. Its protein product is CASSLGLGGGGNTIYF. The whole variable domain, remainder taken from reference TRBV7-8 and TRBJ1-3, is GAGVSQSPRYKVAKRGQDVALRCDPISGHVSLFWYQQALGQGPEFLTYFQNEAQLDKSGLPSDRFFAERPEGSVSTLKIQRTQQEDSAVYLCASSLGLGGGGNTIYFGEGSWLTVV.

The chain employs TRBV2 and TRBJ1-2, with 9 bases lining up with TRBD1. CDR3 length: 15 amino acids. J gave up 4 bases and V 6 bases, and 9 bases lay outside the gene matches. CDR1 and CDR2 from the germline V gene are SNHLY and FYNNEI. The CDR3 DNA reads TGTGCCAGCAGCCCGGGACAGGGAGTTAGCTATGGCTACACCTTC. Its protein is CASSPGQGVSYGYTF.

This sequence joins TRBV6-5 and TRBJ2-7; 11 bases are a match to TRBD2. The CDR3 consists of 15 residues. Per the germline V gene, CDR1 is MNHEY and CDR2 is SVGAGI. Trimming cost V 5 bases and J 6 bases; bases outside gene matches: 9. The CDR3 protein is CASSRSSGGVPEQYF. The CDR3 nucleotides are TGTGCCAGCAGTAGAAGTAGCGGGGGGGTTCCCGAGCAGTACTTC.

This chain uses TRBV6-1 with TRBJ2-1; 8 bases line up with TRBD2. The germline CDR1 and CDR2 sequences are MNHNS and SASEGT. This CDR3 comprises 14 residues. With 6 bases clipped from V and 4 bases from J, the junction kept 5 bases outside the gene matches. This CDR3 reads CASRIAGIYNEQFF. CDR3 bases: TGTGCCAGCAGAATAGCGGGAATTTACAATGAGCAGTTCTTC.

The rearrangement joins TRBV5-1 to TRBJ1-1; D not resolved. The CDR3 has 15 amino acids. Per germline, CDR1 SGHRS and CDR2 YFSETQ. Trimming shortened V by 0 bases and J by 0 bases, and 9 bases separated the two germline ends. CDR3 loop: CASSLGSEMNTEAFF. For the CDR3, the DNA is TGCGCCAGCAGCTTGGGGTCGGAGATGAACACTGAAGCTTTCTTT.

This chain joins TRBV19 and TRBJ1-1; no reliable D call. Germline assignment: CDR1 LNHDA and CDR2 SQIVND (reference sequence). This CDR3 is built from 11 residues. The germline V and J ends were trimmed by 8 bases and 5 bases, with 9 bases remaining between them. The CDR3 protein is CASFQETEAFF. CDR3 nucleotide sequence: TGTGCCAGTTTTCAGGAAACTGAAGCTTTCTTT.